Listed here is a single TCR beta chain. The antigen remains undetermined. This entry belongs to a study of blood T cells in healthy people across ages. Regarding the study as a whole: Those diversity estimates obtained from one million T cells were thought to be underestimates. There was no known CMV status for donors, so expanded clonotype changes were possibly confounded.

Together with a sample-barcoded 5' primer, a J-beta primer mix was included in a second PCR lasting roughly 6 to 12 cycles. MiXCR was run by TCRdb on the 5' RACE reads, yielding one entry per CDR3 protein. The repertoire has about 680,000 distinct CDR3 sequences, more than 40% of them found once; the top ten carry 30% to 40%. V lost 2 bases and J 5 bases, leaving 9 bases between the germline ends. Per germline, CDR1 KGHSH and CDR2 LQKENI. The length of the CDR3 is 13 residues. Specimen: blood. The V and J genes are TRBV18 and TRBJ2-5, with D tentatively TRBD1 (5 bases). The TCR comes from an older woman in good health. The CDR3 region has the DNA TGTGCCAGCTCACCAAAGGGGTTGGAGACCCAGTACTTC. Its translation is CASSPKGLETQYF.